This is a list of T cell receptor beta chains from one sample in a study of cytomegalovirus exposure and HLA in healthy donors. Profiled with immunoSEQ multiplex PCR; TCRdb holds only in-frame clones, not every one. Of about 180,000 clones listed, 70% to 80% are singletons. What was sequenced was PBMCs. The receptors stem from a man aged 60 to 75 in good health and CMV-seronegative. CDR3s include the opening cysteine and the closing phenylalanine or tryptophan. The order of the fields is V gene, clone size, J gene, CDR3 length, D gene, CDR3 protein, CDR3 DNA. The D gene is left open where the match is weak. Some rows mark clone size as missing; the rest say once, few, many or name a class of expanded clone.

v_gene: TRBV28; abundance: NA; j_gene: TRBJ2-1; len: 15; d_gene: NA; CDR3aa: CASSLALSSYNEQFF; CDR3nt: TGTGCCAGCAGCCTCGCCTTGAGCTCCTACAATGAGCAGTTCTTC
v_gene: TRBV5-4; abundance: NA; j_gene: TRBJ2-3; len: 15; d_gene: TRBD1; CDR3aa: CASSLAGQGTDTQYF; CDR3nt: TGTGCCAGCAGCTTGGCGGGACAGGGAACAGATACGCAGTATTTT
v_gene: TRBV5-1; abundance: NA; j_gene: TRBJ2-1; len: 16; d_gene: TRBD2; CDR3aa: CASSPQTSGVGNEQFF; CDR3nt: TGCGCCAGCAGCCCCCAAACTAGCGGGGTTGGGAATGAGCAGTTCTTC
v_gene: TRBV6-5; abundance: NA; j_gene: TRBJ1-6; len: 16; d_gene: NA; CDR3aa: CASSLLTSSYNSPLHF; CDR3nt: TGTGCCAGCAGTTTGCTTACTAGCTCCTATAATTCACCCCTCCACTTT
v_gene: TRBV7-2; abundance: NA; j_gene: TRBJ2-1; len: 13; d_gene: NA; CDR3aa: CASSWGQGFEQFF; CDR3nt: TGTGCCAGCTCATGGGGGCAGGGATTTGAGCAGTTCTTC
v_gene: TRBV10-2; abundance: few; j_gene: TRBJ2-2; len: 13; d_gene: TRBD1; CDR3aa: CASRDRGTGELFF; CDR3nt: TGCGCCAGCAGGGACAGGGGAACCGGGGAGCTGTTTTTT
v_gene: TRBV5-1; abundance: NA; j_gene: TRBJ2-3; len: 16; d_gene: NA; CDR3aa: CASSLAGSLYYDTQYF; CDR3nt: TGCGCCAGCAGCTTGGCTGGATCCCTTTACTATGATACGCAGTATTTT
v_gene: TRBV7-9; abundance: NA; j_gene: TRBJ2-3; len: 15; d_gene: NA; CDR3aa: CASSLYGGGTDTQYF; CDR3nt: TGTGCCAGCAGCTTGTACGGGGGAGGCACAGATACGCAGTATTTT
v_gene: TRBV4-1; abundance: NA; j_gene: TRBJ2-7; len: 14; d_gene: TRBD2; CDR3aa: CASSHPGTKNEQYF; CDR3nt: TGCGCCAGCAGCCATCCCGGGACTAAGAACGAGCAGTACTTC
v_gene: TRBV5-1; abundance: NA; j_gene: TRBJ1-2; len: 13; d_gene: TRBD1; CDR3aa: CASSPQTGNGYTF; CDR3nt: TGCGCCAGCAGCCCCCAGACAGGGAATGGCTACACCTTC
v_gene: TRBV7-8; abundance: once; j_gene: TRBJ2-7; len: 18; d_gene: NA; CDR3aa: CASSSHRMVAGPTYEQYF; CDR3nt: TGTGCCAGCAGCTCCCACCGCATGGTCGCGGGGCCAACCTACGAGCAGTACTTC
v_gene: TRBV5-1; abundance: NA; j_gene: TRBJ2-1; len: 16; d_gene: TRBD2; CDR3aa: CASSLSGAASNNEQFF; CDR3nt: TGCGCCAGCAGCTTGAGCGGGGCCGCATCCAACAATGAGCAGTTCTTC
v_gene: TRBV15; abundance: NA; j_gene: TRBJ1-5; len: 17; d_gene: NA; CDR3aa: CATSRIPGGISDQPQNF; CDR3nt: TGTGCCACCAGCAGAATCCCTGGAGGAATCAGCGATCAGCCCCAGAATTTT
v_gene: TRBV5-1; abundance: NA; j_gene: TRBJ1-2; len: 15; d_gene: NA; CDR3aa: CASSLEAGAEYGYTF; CDR3nt: TGCGCCAGCAGCTTGGAGGCGGGGGCGGAGTATGGCTACACCTTC
v_gene: TRBV6-6; abundance: few; j_gene: TRBJ2-7; len: 15; d_gene: TRBD1; CDR3aa: CASSYIGQGLNEQYF; CDR3nt: TGTGCCAGCAGTTACATAGGACAGGGGCTCAACGAGCAGTACTTC
v_gene: TRBV5-1; abundance: NA; j_gene: TRBJ1-4; len: 16; d_gene: TRBD1; CDR3aa: CASSSLGGQGDEKLFF; CDR3nt: TGCGCCAGCAGCTCCCTGGGGGGACAGGGGGATGAAAAACTGTTTTTT
v_gene: TRBV6-1; abundance: NA; j_gene: TRBJ1-2; len: 15; d_gene: TRBD1; CDR3aa: CASRSQGEGGYGYTF; CDR3nt: TGTGCCAGCAGGTCACAGGGGGAGGGAGGCTATGGCTACACCTTC
v_gene: TRBV7-2; abundance: NA; j_gene: TRBJ1-6; len: 12; d_gene: NA; CDR3aa: CASSLFRESLHF; CDR3nt: TGTGCCAGCAGTTTATTTAGGGAGTCCCTCCACTTT
v_gene: TRBV28; abundance: NA; j_gene: TRBJ1-2; len: 13; d_gene: NA; CDR3aa: CASSDMGAVSYTF; CDR3nt: TGTGCCAGCAGTGATATGGGGGCGGTGAGCTACACCTTC
v_gene: TRBV30; abundance: NA; j_gene: TRBJ2-1; len: 13; d_gene: NA; CDR3aa: CAWRQGSYNEQFF; CDR3nt: TGTGCCTGGAGACAGGGCTCCTACAATGAGCAGTTCTTC
v_gene: TRBV2; abundance: NA; j_gene: TRBJ1-2; len: 13; d_gene: TRBD1; CDR3aa: CASRADRSDGYTF; CDR3nt: TGTGCCAGCAGGGCGGACAGGTCGGATGGCTACACCTTC
v_gene: TRBV19; abundance: few; j_gene: TRBJ2-3; len: 14; d_gene: NA; CDR3aa: CASSTTGRPDTQYF; CDR3nt: TGTGCCAGTAGTACTACAGGGAGACCAGATACGCAGTATTTT
v_gene: TRBV5-4; abundance: NA; j_gene: TRBJ1-6; len: 15; d_gene: TRBD1; CDR3aa: CASSWGTGDGSPLHF; CDR3nt: TGTGCCAGCAGCTGGGGGACAGGGGATGGTTCACCCCTCCACTTT
v_gene: TRBV14; abundance: NA; j_gene: TRBJ1-1; len: 13; d_gene: NA; CDR3aa: CASSQTFGTEAFF; CDR3nt: TGTGCCAGCAGCCAGACCTTCGGGACTGAAGCTTTCTTT
v_gene: TRBV5-1; abundance: NA; j_gene: TRBJ1-1; len: 18; d_gene: TRBD1; CDR3aa: CASSLAAGTGIRWTEAFF; CDR3nt: TGCGCCAGCAGCTTGGCAGCCGGGACAGGGATAAGATGGACTGAAGCTTTCTTT
v_gene: TRBV7-8; abundance: NA; j_gene: TRBJ2-1; len: 16; d_gene: TRBD1; CDR3aa: CASSSPGTGIYNEQFF; CDR3nt: TGTGCCAGCAGCTCCCCCGGGACAGGGATATACAATGAGCAGTTCTTC
v_gene: TRBV7-3; abundance: few; j_gene: TRBJ2-7; len: 13; d_gene: NA; CDR3aa: CASSLNPRGEQYF; CDR3nt: TGTGCCAGCAGCTTAAATCCACGCGGGGAGCAGTACTTC
v_gene: TRBV29-1; abundance: NA; j_gene: TRBJ1-1; len: 13; d_gene: NA; CDR3aa: CSVEWGRDTEAFF; CDR3nt: TGCAGCGTTGAATGGGGGAGGGACACTGAAGCTTTCTTT
v_gene: TRBV28; abundance: NA; j_gene: TRBJ2-5; len: 13; d_gene: NA; CDR3aa: CASNLPPQETQYF; CDR3nt: TGTGCCAGCAATCTCCCCCCCCAAGAGACCCAGTACTTC
v_gene: TRBV5-6; abundance: NA; j_gene: TRBJ1-2; len: 13; d_gene: TRBD1; CDR3aa: CASSRDRGYGYTF; CDR3nt: TGTGCCAGCAGCCGGGACAGGGGTTATGGCTACACCTTC
v_gene: TRBV27; abundance: NA; j_gene: TRBJ1-2; len: 13; d_gene: NA; CDR3aa: CASSFQQNYGYTF; CDR3nt: TGTGCCAGCAGTTTTCAACAGAACTATGGCTACACCTTC
v_gene: TRBV4-3; abundance: NA; j_gene: TRBJ2-7; len: 15; d_gene: NA; CDR3aa: CASSQERDSGRAKYF; CDR3nt: TGCGCCAGCAGCCAAGAAAGGGACTCGGGACGAGCGAAGTACTTC
v_gene: TRBV7-3; abundance: NA; j_gene: TRBJ2-3; len: 15; d_gene: NA; CDR3aa: CASSPSGILTDTQYF; CDR3nt: TGTGCCAGCAGCCCATCCGGGATACTCACAGATACGCAGTATTTT
v_gene: TRBV30; abundance: few; j_gene: TRBJ1-1; len: 11; d_gene: NA; CDR3aa: CAWKQGSEAFF; CDR3nt: TGTGCCTGGAAACAGGGCTCTGAAGCTTTCTTT
v_gene: TRBV5-1; abundance: NA; j_gene: TRBJ2-7; len: 11; d_gene: NA; CDR3aa: CASRVGYEQYF; CDR3nt: TGCGCCAGCAGGGTCGGCTACGAGCAGTACTTC
v_gene: TRBV18; abundance: NA; j_gene: TRBJ1-3; len: 18; d_gene: NA; CDR3aa: CASSPLTVIVGTGNTIYF; CDR3nt: TGTGCCAGCTCACCACTCACAGTCATAGTTGGTACTGGAAACACCATATATTTT
v_gene: TRBV18; abundance: few; j_gene: TRBJ2-5; len: 15; d_gene: TRBD1; CDR3aa: CASSPPGQGRETQYF; CDR3nt: TGTGCCAGCTCACCACCGGGACAGGGACGGGAGACCCAGTACTTC
v_gene: TRBV6-5; abundance: NA; j_gene: TRBJ1-4; len: 15; d_gene: NA; CDR3aa: CASSYSLATNEKLFF; CDR3nt: TGTGCCAGCAGTTACTCTTTAGCAACTAATGAAAAACTGTTTTTT
v_gene: TRBV5-4; abundance: NA; j_gene: TRBJ2-5; len: 15; d_gene: TRBD1; CDR3aa: CASSSKDRAQETQYF; CDR3nt: TGTGCCAGCAGCTCCAAAGACAGGGCGCAAGAGACCCAGTACTTC
v_gene: TRBV28; abundance: NA; j_gene: TRBJ2-3; len: 13; d_gene: TRBD2; CDR3aa: CASGGGRTDTQYF; CDR3nt: TGTGCCTCTGGCGGGGGTCGAACAGATACGCAGTATTTT
v_gene: TRBV30; abundance: NA; j_gene: TRBJ1-3; len: 15; d_gene: NA; CDR3aa: CAWTASLVGGNTIYF; CDR3nt: TGTGCCTGGACCGCCTCCCTAGTAGGTGGAAACACCATATATTTT
v_gene: TRBV5-6; abundance: NA; j_gene: TRBJ2-1; len: 18; d_gene: TRBD2; CDR3aa: CASSLGMGASGRDREQFF; CDR3nt: TGTGCCAGCAGCTTGGGGATGGGGGCTAGCGGGAGGGATCGGGAGCAGTTCTTC